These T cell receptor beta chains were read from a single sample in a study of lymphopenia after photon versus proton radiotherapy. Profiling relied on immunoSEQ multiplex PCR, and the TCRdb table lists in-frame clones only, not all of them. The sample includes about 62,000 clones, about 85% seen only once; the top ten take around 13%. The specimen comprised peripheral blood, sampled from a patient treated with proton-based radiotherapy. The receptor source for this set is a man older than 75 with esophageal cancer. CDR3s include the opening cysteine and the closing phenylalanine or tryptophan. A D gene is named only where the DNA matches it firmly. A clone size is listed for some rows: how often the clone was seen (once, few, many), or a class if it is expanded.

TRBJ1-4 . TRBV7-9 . TGTGCCAGCAGCTCCAGGGTCGGGTATGAAAAACTGTTTTTT CASSSRVGYEKLFF
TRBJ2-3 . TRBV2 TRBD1 TGTGCCAGCACCACGGACAGGGGCCGCACAGATACGCAGTATTTT CASTTDRGRTDTQYF
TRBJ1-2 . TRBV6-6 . TGTGCCAGCAGTTCCCTCGACAGTACAAGCTACACCTTC CASSSLDSTSYTF
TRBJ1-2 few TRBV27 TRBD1 TGTGCCAGCAAACGGACAGGGTGGTATGGCTACACCTTC CASKRTGWYGYTF
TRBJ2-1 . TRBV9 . TGTGCCAGCAGCGTGGCCGCCTACGAAGATGAGCAGTTCTTC CASSVAAYEDEQFF
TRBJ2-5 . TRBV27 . TGTGCCAGCAGCCGGGGGACCATTCAAGAGACCCAGTACTTC CASSRGTIQETQYF
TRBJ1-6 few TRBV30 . TGTGCCTGGAATGGGGCGGTCAGCTCCTATAATTCACCCCTCCACTTT CAWNGAVSSYNSPLHF
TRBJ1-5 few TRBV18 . TGTGCCAGCTCACAACAGAATCAGCCCCAGCATTTT CASSQQNQPQHF
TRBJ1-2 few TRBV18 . TGTGCCAGCTCACCAGGGGGCAGTAATGGCTACACCTTC CASSPGGSNGYTF
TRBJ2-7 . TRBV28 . TGTGCCAGCAGTTTCTTGAGGGCCTACGAGCAGTACTTC CASSFLRAYEQYF
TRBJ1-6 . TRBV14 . TGTGCCAGCAGCACCGATGCAGGGGAATACTCACCCCTCCACTTT CASSTDAGEYSPLHF
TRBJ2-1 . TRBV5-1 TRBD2 TGCGCCAGCAGCCTTACCGGGACTAGCGGGGGGAATGAGCAGTTCTTC CASSLTGTSGGNEQFF
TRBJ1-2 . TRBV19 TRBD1 TGTGCCAGTAGAGAGGACAGGGCCTATGGCTACACCTTC CASREDRAYGYTF
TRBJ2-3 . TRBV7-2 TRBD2 TGTGCCAGCAGGCGGGGGTCTTGGGCAGATACGCAGTATTTT CASRRGSWADTQYF
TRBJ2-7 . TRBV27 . TGTGCCAGCAGTTTTCGGGCAGGGCTGACCTACGAGCAGTACTTC CASSFRAGLTYEQYF
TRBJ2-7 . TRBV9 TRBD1 TGTGCCAGCAGCGTAGGACAGGGAGATGGTTACGAGCAGTACTTC CASSVGQGDGYEQYF
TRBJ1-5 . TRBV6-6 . TGTGCCAGCAGTTACTCTGGCGGGGATCAGCCCCAGCATTTT CASSYSGGDQPQHF
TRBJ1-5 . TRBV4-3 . TGCGCCAGCAGCCAGGAACGGCGCGACAGGTTCCAGCCCCAGCATTTT CASSQERRDRFQPQHF
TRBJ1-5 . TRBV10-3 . TGTGCCATCAGTGAGGTCAATCAGCCCCAGCATTTT CAISEVNQPQHF
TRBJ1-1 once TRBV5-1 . TGCGCCAGCAGCTTGACAGGGCAGTTGAACACTGAAGCTTTCTTT CASSLTGQLNTEAFF
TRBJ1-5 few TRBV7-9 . TGTGCCAGCAGCTTAGGGCAGGGAAATCAGCCCCAGCATTTT CASSLGQGNQPQHF
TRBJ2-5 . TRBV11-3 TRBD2 TGTGCCAGCAGCTTAGGTCCTAGCGGGGGGGCCGGTGAGACCCAGTACTTC CASSLGPSGGAGETQYF
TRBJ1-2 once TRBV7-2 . TGTGCCAGCAGCTTAGAGGGCGTCAGAGCTAACTATGGCTACACCTTC CASSLEGVRANYGYTF
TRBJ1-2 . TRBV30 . TGTGCCTGGAGTGTACCGGAGGTGGACGGCTACACCTTC CAWSVPEVDGYTF
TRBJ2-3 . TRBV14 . TGTGCCAGCAGCCAAGCGGGAGAAGGTACAGATACGCAGTATTTT CASSQAGEGTDTQYF
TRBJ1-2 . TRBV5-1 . TGCGCCAGCAGCTTGGAGTCAGTCAACTATGGCTACACCTTC CASSLESVNYGYTF
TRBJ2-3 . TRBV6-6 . TGTGCCAGCAGTTACTCGACGTCAGGGGCAGATACGCAGTATTTT CASSYSTSGADTQYF
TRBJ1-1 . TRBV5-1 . TGCGCCAGCAGCTTGGAATGGGGGGCAGGGACTGAAGCTTTCTTT CASSLEWGAGTEAFF
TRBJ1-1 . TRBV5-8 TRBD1 TGTGCCAGCAGCTCCGGACAGGGCCACACTGAAGCTTTCTTT CASSSGQGHTEAFF
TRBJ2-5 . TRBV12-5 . TGTGCTAGTGGTTTTAACAGACAAGAGACCCAGTACTTC CASGFNRQETQYF
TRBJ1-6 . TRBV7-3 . TGTGCCAGCAGCTTCTTCGTAAATTCACCCCTCCACTTT CASSFFVNSPLHF
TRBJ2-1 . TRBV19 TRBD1 TGTGCCAGTATGGATCGAGGGGGCCTTTCCTACAATGAGCAGTTCTTC CASMDRGGLSYNEQFF
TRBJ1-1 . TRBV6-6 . TGTGCCAGCAGCCGGGAATTTTCTGAAGCTTTCTTT CASSREFSEAFF
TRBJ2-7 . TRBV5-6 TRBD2 TGTGCCAGCAGCCAACTAGCGGGGGGGACCTACGAGCAGTACTTC CASSQLAGGTYEQYF
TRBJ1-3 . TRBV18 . TGTGCCAGCTCGGCCGGGATTACCAGGGGCAACACCATATATTTT CASSAGITRGNTIYF
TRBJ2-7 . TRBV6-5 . TGTGCCAGCAGTTACTCCGCAGGGAGCTCCTACGAGCAGTACTTC CASSYSAGSSYEQYF
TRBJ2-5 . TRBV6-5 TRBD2 TGTGCCAGCAGTTACTCCGGGACTAGTCGGGAGACCCAGTACTTC CASSYSGTSRETQYF
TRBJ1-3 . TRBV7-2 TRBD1 TGTGCCAGCAGCCGACAGGGGGCAGGAAACACCATATATTTT CASSRQGAGNTIYF
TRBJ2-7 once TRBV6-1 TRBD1 TGTGCCAGCAGTCAGGGGGCGGACGCCTACGAGCAGTACTTC CASSQGADAYEQYF
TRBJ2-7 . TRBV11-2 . TGTGCCAGCAGCTTATTCCGGGGTCTAATGAACTACGAGCAGTACTTC CASSLFRGLMNYEQYF
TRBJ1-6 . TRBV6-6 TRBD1 TGTGCCAGCAGTTCGACAGGGGGCGATTATTCACCCCTCCACTTT CASSSTGGDYSPLHF
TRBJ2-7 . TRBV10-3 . TGTGCCATCGGAGAAGGGACGGCTCGCTACGAGCAGTACTTC CAIGEGTARYEQYF
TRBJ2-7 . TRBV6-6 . TGTGCCAGCAGTTACGCTCCCTACGAGCAGTACTTC CASSYAPYEQYF
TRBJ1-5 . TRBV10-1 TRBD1 TGCGCCAGCAGTGAGTCAGAATATCCCAGGCGAGACAGGGGTAGCAATCAGCCCCAGCATTTT CASSESEYPRRDRGSNQPQHF
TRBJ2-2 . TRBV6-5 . TGTGCCAGCCATCAGGGAACAAGGAACACCGGGGAGCTGTTTTTT CASHQGTRNTGELFF
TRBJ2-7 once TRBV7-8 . TGTGCCAGCAGCTTAGCATACAGTCCCTACGAGCAGTACTTC CASSLAYSPYEQYF
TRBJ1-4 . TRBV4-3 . TGCGCCAGCAGCCAATTCGGAGGGGGTAATGAAAAACTGTTTTTT CASSQFGGGNEKLFF
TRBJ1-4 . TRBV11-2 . TGTGCCAGCAGCTTAGGGACCGCCAGGGCGGGCGAAAAACTGTTTTTT CASSLGTARAGEKLFF
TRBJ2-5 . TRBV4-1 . TGCGCCAGCAGCCAAGGACAGCAAGAGACCCAGTACTTC CASSQGQQETQYF
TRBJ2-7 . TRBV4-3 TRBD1 TGCGCCAGCAGCCAAGCTTGGACAGGGGGCAACGAGCAGTACTTC CASSQAWTGGNEQYF
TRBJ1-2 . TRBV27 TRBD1 TGTGCCAGCAAACTTGGGACAGGATTTTCCTATGGCTACACCTTC CASKLGTGFSYGYTF
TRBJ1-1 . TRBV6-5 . TGTGCCAGCAGTTCGACAGGCAGTATTGGGGCTTTCTTT CASSSTGSIGAFF